A selection of T cell receptor beta chains follows, all from one sample in a study of shared clonotypes between healthy human individuals. TCRdb's table, derived via immunoSEQ multiplex PCR, lists solely in-frame clones and lacks some. This sample yields about 680,000 clones, of which under 95% are seen a single time; 24% belongs to the top ten. The sequencing sample was made of naive CD8+ T cells sorted from blood. Every receptor here comes from a man younger than 40 in good health. The CDR3 runs from the conserved cysteine through the conserved F or W. A D gene is named only where the DNA matches it firmly. The size of a clone is reported for some rows only, either as once, few or many, or as a class for expanded clones.

j_gene,v_gene,abundance,d_gene,len,CDR3aa,CDR3nt
TRBJ2-3,TRBV10-3,NA,TRBD2,16,CAISEGTSGNTDTQYF,TGTGCCATCAGTGAGGGGACTAGCGGAAACACAGATACGCAGTATTTT
TRBJ1-2,TRBV5-1,NA,TRBD1,17,CASSFTTQGASSYGYTF,TGCGCCAGCAGCTTTACTACACAGGGGGCCTCATCATATGGCTACACCTTC
TRBJ1-2,TRBV27,NA,NA,15,CASSLSIQGPMGYTF,TGTGCCAGCAGTTTATCAATACAGGGCCCGATGGGCTACACCTTC
TRBJ2-7,TRBV6-6,NA,TRBD2,15,CASSYMAGGIYEQYF,TGTGCCAGCAGTTACATGGCGGGAGGCATCTACGAGCAGTACTTC
TRBJ2-7,TRBV29-1,NA,NA,14,CSVEARGSNYEQYF,TGCAGCGTTGAAGCGAGAGGGAGCAACTACGAGCAGTACTTC
TRBJ2-3,TRBV2,NA,NA,15,CASSSTGSLTDTQYF,TGTGCCAGCAGTTCTACCGGGTCGCTCACAGATACGCAGTATTTT
TRBJ2-7,TRBV27,NA,TRBD2,15,CASSLNGRTTYEQYF,TGTGCCAGCAGTTTAAACGGGAGGACGACCTACGAGCAGTACTTC
TRBJ2-6,TRBV29-1,NA,NA,16,CSVMSGRDSGANVLTF,TGCAGCGTTATGTCTGGCAGGGACTCTGGGGCCAACGTCCTGACTTTC
TRBJ2-2,TRBV5-1,NA,TRBD1,15,CASSLWTGGTGELFF,TGCGCCAGCAGCCTCTGGACAGGGGGAACCGGGGAGCTGTTTTTT
TRBJ2-1,TRBV13,NA,NA,13,CASSLVRGHEQFF,TGTGCCAGCAGCTTAGTCAGGGGACATGAGCAGTTCTTC
TRBJ2-5,TRBV29-1,NA,TRBD2,17,CSGLGGGLAGDEETQYF,TGCAGCGGACTGGGGGGAGGACTAGCGGGAGATGAAGAGACCCAGTACTTC
TRBJ2-7,TRBV4-2,NA,NA,17,CASSQEMDTLNSYEQYF,TGTGCCAGCAGCCAAGAAATGGACACCCTCAACTCCTACGAGCAGTACTTC
TRBJ2-7,TRBV10-2,many,NA,16,CASSESNTRAMDEQYF,TGCGCCAGCAGTGAGTCGAACACAAGGGCAATGGACGAGCAGTACTTC
TRBJ1-5,TRBV6-5,NA,NA,15,CASSYSDPLGQPQHF,TGTGCCAGCAGTTACTCCGACCCGTTGGGGCAGCCCCAGCATTTT
TRBJ2-1,TRBV13,NA,TRBD2,18,CASSLEDRTSGKYNEQFF,TGTGCCAGCAGCTTAGAAGATCGGACTAGCGGGAAATACAATGAGCAGTTCTTC
TRBJ2-3,TRBV23-1,NA,TRBD2,15,CASRLRREATDTQYF,TGCGCCAGCAGACTGCGGCGGGAGGCAACAGATACGCAGTATTTT
TRBJ1-2,TRBV19,once,TRBD1,17,CASSIRRGTGGNYGYTF,TGTGCCAGTAGTATAAGGAGGGGGACAGGGGGTAACTATGGCTACACCTTC
TRBJ1-1,TRBV23-1,NA,TRBD1,23,CASSLHPNATGGDSKEPDTEAFF,TGCGCCAGCAGTCTCCATCCCAACGCCACAGGGGGCGATTCTAAAGAACCGGACACTGAAGCTTTCTTT
TRBJ1-5,TRBV19,NA,NA,15,CASIMMGGGNQPQHF,TGTGCCAGTATTATGATGGGGGGCGGCAATCAGCCCCAGCATTTT
TRBJ2-3,TRBV15,NA,NA,14,CATSRGVTTDTQYF,TGTGCCACCAGCAGGGGGGTAACCACAGATACGCAGTATTTT
TRBJ2-3,TRBV5-1,once,NA,15,CASSLFLEGTDTQYF,TGCGCCAGCAGCTTGTTCCTAGAAGGCACAGATACGCAGTATTTT
TRBJ2-5,TRBV7-9,NA,NA,12,CASSAYEETQYF,TGTGCCAGCAGCGCGTATGAGGAGACCCAGTACTTC
TRBJ2-7,TRBV5-1,NA,NA,12,CASSLHPYEQYF,TGCGCCAGCAGCCTTCATCCCTACGAGCAGTACTTC
TRBJ1-2,TRBV7-9,NA,TRBD1,17,CASSSGQGLSGDYGYTF,TGTGCCAGCAGCTCGGGACAGGGGTTATCGGGAGACTATGGCTACACCTTC
TRBJ2-7,TRBV28,NA,TRBD2,18,CASSPPGRGPYTPYEQYF,TGTGCCAGCAGTCCCCCCGGGAGGGGACCCTATACCCCCTACGAGCAGTACTTC
TRBJ2-3,TRBV6-1,NA,TRBD1,15,CASRTGTGEADTQYF,TGTGCCAGCAGAACCGGGACAGGGGAGGCAGATACGCAGTATTTT
TRBJ2-3,TRBV27,NA,TRBD1,15,CASNAGQGGTDTQYF,TGTGCCAGCAACGCTGGACAGGGCGGCACAGATACGCAGTATTTT
TRBJ2-5,TRBV11-2,NA,NA,15,CASSLGGGGFETQYF,TGTGCCAGCAGCTTAGGAGGGGGGGGTTTCGAGACCCAGTACTTC
TRBJ2-1,TRBV7-9,NA,NA,15,CASSLDGRFYNEQFF,TGTGCCAGCAGCTTAGACGGACGGTTTTACAATGAGCAGTTCTTC
TRBJ1-1,TRBV11-2,NA,NA,15,CASTPRWEMNTEAFF,TGTGCCAGCACCCCGAGGTGGGAAATGAACACTGAAGCTTTCTTT
TRBJ2-7,TRBV7-9,NA,NA,14,CASSLVGETYEQYF,TGTGCCAGCAGCTTAGTCGGAGAGACCTACGAGCAGTACTTC
TRBJ2-7,TRBV30,NA,TRBD1,14,CAWSVFQGANEQYF,TGTGCCTGGAGTGTATTTCAGGGGGCGAACGAGCAGTACTTC
TRBJ2-5,TRBV5-6,NA,NA,13,CASSLVASETQYF,TGTGCCAGCAGCTTGGTAGCATCGGAGACCCAGTACTTC
TRBJ2-5,TRBV2,NA,NA,14,CASSVAGRQETQYF,TGTGCCAGCAGTGTGGCAGGGCGGCAAGAGACCCAGTACTTC
TRBJ2-7,TRBV7-9,once,NA,15,CASSQDTQAAYEQYF,TGTGCCAGCAGCCAGGACACCCAGGCCGCCTACGAGCAGTACTTC
TRBJ1-1,TRBV7-9,NA,NA,15,CASSLAGGLFAEAFF,TGTGCCAGCAGCTTAGCGGGGGGACTGTTCGCTGAAGCTTTCTTT
TRBJ2-7,TRBV4-3,NA,NA,16,CASSQGSAGSSYEQYF,TGCGCCAGCAGCCAAGGATCCGCCGGGAGCTCCTACGAGCAGTACTTC
TRBJ1-3,TRBV5-1,NA,NA,17,CASSPSTASSSGNTIYF,TGCGCCAGCAGCCCGTCGACGGCGAGTTCCTCTGGAAACACCATATATTTT
TRBJ2-1,TRBV7-9,once,TRBD2,18,CASSGLAGGGLARNEQFF,TGTGCCAGCAGTGGACTAGCGGGAGGGGGCTTAGCACGGAATGAGCAGTTCTTC
TRBJ2-7,TRBV5-1,few,NA,15,CASSLVEGSSYEQYF,TGCGCCAGCAGCTTGGTGGAGGGTAGCTCCTACGAGCAGTACTTC
TRBJ2-7,TRBV7-2,NA,NA,13,CASSPGLVGEQYF,TGTGCCAGCAGCCCAGGTCTAGTGGGCGAGCAGTACTTC
TRBJ2-1,TRBV7-9,NA,NA,17,CASSTATGTLAGDEQFF,TGTGCCAGCAGCACTGCGACAGGGACACTTGCGGGAGATGAGCAGTTCTTC
TRBJ2-7,TRBV2,NA,TRBD2,17,CASSELPTSGYSYEQYF,TGTGCCAGCAGTGAATTACCTACTAGCGGTTACTCCTACGAGCAGTACTTC
TRBJ2-7,TRBV5-5,NA,TRBD1,16,CASSFSGTGGSYEQYF,TGTGCCAGCAGCTTTTCCGGGACAGGGGGGTCCTACGAGCAGTACTTC
TRBJ2-3,TRBV27,NA,TRBD1,13,CASRWTGTDTQYF,TGTGCCAGCAGGTGGACAGGGACAGATACGCAGTATTTT
TRBJ2-1,TRBV9,once,NA,11,CASSPINEQFF,TGTGCCAGCAGCCCGATCAATGAGCAGTTCTTC
TRBJ2-3,TRBV27,once,NA,15,CASSPPGTYTDTQYF,TGTGCCAGCAGTCCCCCTGGAACTTACACAGATACGCAGTATTTT
TRBJ2-1,TRBV7-9,NA,NA,13,CASSEGVMDEQFF,TGTGCCAGCAGCGAGGGGGTGATGGATGAGCAGTTCTTC
TRBJ2-7,TRBV7-7,NA,NA,15,CASSVTGRSQIEQYF,TGTGCCAGCAGCGTCACAGGGCGTTCTCAGATCGAGCAGTACTTC
TRBJ2-7,TRBV27,NA,TRBD2,15,CASSLSDGLAYEQYF,TGTGCCAGCAGTTTATCCGACGGACTAGCCTACGAGCAGTACTTC
TRBJ2-2,TRBV11-2,NA,TRBD1,15,CASSPGGWSAGELFF,TGTGCCAGCAGTCCAGGGGGTTGGAGCGCCGGGGAGCTGTTTTTT
TRBJ2-7,TRBV19,NA,TRBD1,14,CASSETGPAYEQYF,TGTGCCAGTAGTGAGACAGGGCCCGCCTACGAGCAGTACTTC
TRBJ1-5,TRBV15,NA,NA,15,CATSREWEGNQPQHF,TGTGCCACCAGCAGAGAATGGGAAGGCAATCAGCCCCAGCATTTT
TRBJ2-4,TRBV6-1,NA,NA,13,CASSVRTKNIQYF,TGTGCCAGCAGTGTCAGAACCAAAAACATTCAGTACTTC
TRBJ2-7,TRBV6-1,NA,TRBD2,14,CASSGLGGGYEQYF,TGTGCCAGCAGTGGTTTGGGGGGGGGCTACGAGCAGTACTTC
TRBJ2-2,TRBV27,few,NA,13,CASSLLGTGELFF,TGTGCCAGCAGTTTATTGGGTACCGGGGAGCTGTTTTTT
TRBJ2-2,TRBV7-9,NA,NA,17,CASSLVPGLVNTGELFF,TGTGCCAGCAGCTTAGTTCCAGGGTTAGTAAACACCGGGGAGCTGTTTTTT
TRBJ1-2,TRBV5-4,NA,NA,12,CASSPTNYGYTF,TGTGCCAGCAGCCCCACTAACTATGGCTACACCTTC